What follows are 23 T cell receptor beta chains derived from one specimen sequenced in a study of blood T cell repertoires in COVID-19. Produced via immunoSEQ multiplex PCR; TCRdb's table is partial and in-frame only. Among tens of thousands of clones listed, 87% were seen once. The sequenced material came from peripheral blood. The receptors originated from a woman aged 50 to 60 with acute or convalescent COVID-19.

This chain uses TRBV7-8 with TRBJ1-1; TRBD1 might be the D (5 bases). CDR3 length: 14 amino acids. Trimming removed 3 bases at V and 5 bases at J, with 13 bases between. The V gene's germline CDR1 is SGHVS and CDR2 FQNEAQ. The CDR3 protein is CASSLIRVGTEAFF. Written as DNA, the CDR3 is TGTGCCAGCAGCTTGATCAGGGTAGGGACTGAAGCTTTCTTT.

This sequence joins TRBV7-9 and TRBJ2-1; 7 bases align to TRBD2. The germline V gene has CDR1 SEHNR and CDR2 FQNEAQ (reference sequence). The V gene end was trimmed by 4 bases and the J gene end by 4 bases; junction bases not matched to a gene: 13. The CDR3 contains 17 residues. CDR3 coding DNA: TGTGCCAGCAGCTCTCGGGACTACCCGCCGGGTTACAATGAGCAGTTCTTC. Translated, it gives CASSSRDYPPGYNEQFF.

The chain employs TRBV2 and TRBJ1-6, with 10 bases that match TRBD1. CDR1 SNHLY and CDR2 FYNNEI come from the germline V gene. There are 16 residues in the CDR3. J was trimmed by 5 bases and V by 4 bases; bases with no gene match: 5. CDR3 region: CASSGDRGSNNSPLHF. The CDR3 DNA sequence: TGTGCCAGCAGTGGGGACAGGGGATCTAATAATTCACCCCTCCACTTT.

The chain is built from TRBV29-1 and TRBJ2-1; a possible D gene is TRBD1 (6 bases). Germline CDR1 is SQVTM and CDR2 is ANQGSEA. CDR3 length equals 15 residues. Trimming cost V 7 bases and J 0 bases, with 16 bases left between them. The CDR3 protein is CSATGTVSSYNEQFF. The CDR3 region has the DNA TGCAGCGCAACAGGGACCGTAAGCTCCTACAATGAGCAGTTCTTC.

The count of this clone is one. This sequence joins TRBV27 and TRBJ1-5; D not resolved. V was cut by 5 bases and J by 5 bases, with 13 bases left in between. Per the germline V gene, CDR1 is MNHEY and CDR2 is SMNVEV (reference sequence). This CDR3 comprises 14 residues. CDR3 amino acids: CASSRSQEYQPQHF. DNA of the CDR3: TGTGCCAGCAGTAGGTCCCAGGAATATCAGCCCCAGCATTTT.

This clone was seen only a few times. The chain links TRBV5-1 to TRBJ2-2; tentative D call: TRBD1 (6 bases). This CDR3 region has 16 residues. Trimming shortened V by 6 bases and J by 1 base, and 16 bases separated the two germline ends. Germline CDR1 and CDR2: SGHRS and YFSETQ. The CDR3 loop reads CASNPTTGLNTGELFF. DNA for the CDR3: TGCGCCAGCAACCCAACGACAGGCTTGAACACCGGGGAGCTGTTTTTT.

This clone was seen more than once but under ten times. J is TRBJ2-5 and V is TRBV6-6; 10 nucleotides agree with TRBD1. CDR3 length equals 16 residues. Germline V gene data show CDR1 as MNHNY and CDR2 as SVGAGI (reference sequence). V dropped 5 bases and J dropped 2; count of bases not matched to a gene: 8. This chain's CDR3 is CASSPPRGQGQETQYF. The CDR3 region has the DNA TGTGCCAGCAGTCCCCCTAGGGGACAGGGGCAAGAGACCCAGTACTTC.

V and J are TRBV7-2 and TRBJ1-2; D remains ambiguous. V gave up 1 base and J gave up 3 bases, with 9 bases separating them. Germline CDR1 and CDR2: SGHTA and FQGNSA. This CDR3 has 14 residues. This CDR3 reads CASSLDGGDYGYTF. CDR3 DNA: TGTGCCAGCAGCTTAGATGGCGGGGACTATGGCTACACCTTC.

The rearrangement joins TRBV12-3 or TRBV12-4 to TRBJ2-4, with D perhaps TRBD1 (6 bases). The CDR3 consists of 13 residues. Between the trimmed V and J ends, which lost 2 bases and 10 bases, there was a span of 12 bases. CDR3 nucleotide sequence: TGTGCCAGCAGTTTACTGGGACAAATAATTCAGTACTTC. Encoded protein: CASSLLGQIIQYF.

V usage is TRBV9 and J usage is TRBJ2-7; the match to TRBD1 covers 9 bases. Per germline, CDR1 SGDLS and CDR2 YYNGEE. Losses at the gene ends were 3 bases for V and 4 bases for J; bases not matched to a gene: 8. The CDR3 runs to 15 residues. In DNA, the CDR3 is TGTGCCAGCAGCGCGTTGGGACAGGGAGGTTACGAGCAGTACTTC. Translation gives CASSALGQGGYEQYF.

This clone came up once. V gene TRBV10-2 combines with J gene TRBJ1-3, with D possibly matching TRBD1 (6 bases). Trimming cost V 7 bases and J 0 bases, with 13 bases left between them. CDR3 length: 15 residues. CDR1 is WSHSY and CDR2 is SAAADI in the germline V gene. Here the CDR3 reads CASTEGGSSGNTIYF. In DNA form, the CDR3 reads TGCGCCAGCACCGAAGGGGGTAGCTCTGGAAACACCATATATTTT.

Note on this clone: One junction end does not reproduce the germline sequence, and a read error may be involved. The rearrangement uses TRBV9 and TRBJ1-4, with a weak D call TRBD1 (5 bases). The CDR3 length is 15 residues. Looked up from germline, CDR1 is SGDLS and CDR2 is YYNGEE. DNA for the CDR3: TGTGCCAGCAGCGTATCCCAGGGAACTTATGAAAAACTGTTTTTT. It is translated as CASSVSQGTYEKLFF.

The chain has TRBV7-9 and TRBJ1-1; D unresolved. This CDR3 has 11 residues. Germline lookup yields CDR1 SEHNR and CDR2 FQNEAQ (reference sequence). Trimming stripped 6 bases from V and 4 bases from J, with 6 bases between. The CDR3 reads CASRISTEAFF. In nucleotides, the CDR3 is TGTGCCAGCAGAATATCCACTGAAGCTTTCTTT. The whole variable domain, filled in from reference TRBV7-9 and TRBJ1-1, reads DTGVSQNPRHKITKRGQNVTFRCDPISEHNRLYWYRQTLGQGPEFLTYFQNEAQLEKSRLLSDRFSAERPKGSFSTLEIQRTEQGDSAMYLCASRISTEAFFGQGTRLTVV.

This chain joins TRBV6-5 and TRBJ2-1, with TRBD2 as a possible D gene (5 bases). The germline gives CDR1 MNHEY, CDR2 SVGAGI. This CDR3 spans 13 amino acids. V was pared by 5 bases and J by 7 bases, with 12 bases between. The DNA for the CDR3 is TGTGCCAGCAGTCCGTCACGAGGGAATGAGCAGTTCTTC. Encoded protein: CASSPSRGNEQFF.

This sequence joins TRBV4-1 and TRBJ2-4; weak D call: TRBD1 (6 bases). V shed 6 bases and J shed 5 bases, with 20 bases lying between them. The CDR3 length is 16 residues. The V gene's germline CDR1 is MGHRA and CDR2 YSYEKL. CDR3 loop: CASRHGVRDTENIQYF. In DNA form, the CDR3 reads TGCGCCAGCAGACATGGGGTCCGGGACACCGAAAACATTCAGTACTTC.

The DNA for the CDR3 is TGTGCCAGCAGTTCCACAGGGGAGTATCAGCCCCAGCATTTT. It yields the protein CASSSTGEYQPQHF. This sequence joins TRBV28 and TRBJ1-5; 7 bases are a match to TRBD1. CDR1 and CDR2 from the germline V gene are MDHEN and SYDVKM. V lost 4 bases, J lost 5 bases, and 5 bases stayed unmatched. This CDR3 is 14 amino acids long.

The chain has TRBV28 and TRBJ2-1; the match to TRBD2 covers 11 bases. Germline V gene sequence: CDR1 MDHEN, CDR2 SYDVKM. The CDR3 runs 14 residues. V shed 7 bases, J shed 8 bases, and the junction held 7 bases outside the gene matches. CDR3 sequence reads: CASTWGTSGHEQFF. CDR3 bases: TGTGCCAGCACCTGGGGGACTAGCGGCCATGAGCAGTTCTTC.

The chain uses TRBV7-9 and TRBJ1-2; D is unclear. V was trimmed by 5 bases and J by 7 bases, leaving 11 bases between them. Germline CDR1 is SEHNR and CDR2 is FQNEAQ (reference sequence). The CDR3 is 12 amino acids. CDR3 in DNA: TGTGCCAGCAGCCTAGGGAGTCTTGGCTACACCTTC. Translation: CASSLGSLGYTF. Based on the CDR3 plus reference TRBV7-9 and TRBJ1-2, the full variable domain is DTGVSQNPRHKITKRGQNVTFRCDPISEHNRLYWYRQTLGQGPEFLTYFQNEAQLEKSRLLSDRFSAERPKGSFSTLEIQRTEQGDSAMYLCASSLGSLGYTFGSGTRLTVV.

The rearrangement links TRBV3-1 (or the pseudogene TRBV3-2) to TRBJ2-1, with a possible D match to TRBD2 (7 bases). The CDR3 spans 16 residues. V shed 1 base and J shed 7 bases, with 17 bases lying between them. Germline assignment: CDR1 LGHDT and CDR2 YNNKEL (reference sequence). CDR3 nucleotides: TGTGCCAGCAGCCAAGGGATGAGAGGGGGAGGGAATGAGCAGTTCTTC. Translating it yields CASSQGMRGGGNEQFF.

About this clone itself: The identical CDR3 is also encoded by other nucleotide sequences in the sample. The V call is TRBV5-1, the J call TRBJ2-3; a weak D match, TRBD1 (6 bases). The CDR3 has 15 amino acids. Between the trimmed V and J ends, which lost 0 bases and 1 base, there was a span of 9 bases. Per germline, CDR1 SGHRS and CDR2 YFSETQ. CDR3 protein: CASSLASGGTDTQYF. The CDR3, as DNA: TGCGCCAGCAGCTTGGCATCAGGGGGCACAGATACGCAGTATTTT.

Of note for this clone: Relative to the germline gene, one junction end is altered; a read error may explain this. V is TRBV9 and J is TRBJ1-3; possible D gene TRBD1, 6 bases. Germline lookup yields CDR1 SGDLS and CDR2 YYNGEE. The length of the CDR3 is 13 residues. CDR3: CASSPHLQGVEDF. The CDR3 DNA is TGTGCCAGCAGCCCCCACTTACAGGGAGTCGAAGATTTT.

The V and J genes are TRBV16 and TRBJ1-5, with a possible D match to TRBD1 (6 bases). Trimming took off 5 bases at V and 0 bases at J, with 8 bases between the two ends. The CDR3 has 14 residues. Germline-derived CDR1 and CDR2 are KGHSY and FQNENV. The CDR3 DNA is TGTGCCAGCAGCAAGGGGGATAGCAATCAGCCCCAGCATTTT. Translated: CASSKGDSNQPQHF.

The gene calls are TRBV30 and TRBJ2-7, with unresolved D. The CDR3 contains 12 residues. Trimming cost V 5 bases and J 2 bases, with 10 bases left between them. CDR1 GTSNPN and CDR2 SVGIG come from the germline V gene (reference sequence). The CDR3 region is CAWATDAYEQYF. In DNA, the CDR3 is TGTGCCTGGGCTACAGATGCCTACGAGCAGTACTTC.